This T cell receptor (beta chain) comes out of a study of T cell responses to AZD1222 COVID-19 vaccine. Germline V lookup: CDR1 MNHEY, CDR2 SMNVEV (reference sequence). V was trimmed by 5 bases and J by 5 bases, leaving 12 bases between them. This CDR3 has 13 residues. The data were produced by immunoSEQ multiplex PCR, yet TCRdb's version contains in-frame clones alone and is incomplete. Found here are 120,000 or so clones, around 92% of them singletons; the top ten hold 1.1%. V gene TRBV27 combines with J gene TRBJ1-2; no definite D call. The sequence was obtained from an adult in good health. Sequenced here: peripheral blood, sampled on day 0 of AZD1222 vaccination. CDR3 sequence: CASSPQVVYGYTF. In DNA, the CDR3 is TGTGCCAGCAGTCCCCAGGTAGTATATGGCTACACCTTC.